This note documents a single TCR beta chain sequence. The target antigen is unknown. The assay was immunoSEQ multiplex PCR, and TCRdb's table has in-frame clones only and misses some. The sample has fewer than 65,000 clones; 70% to 90% are singletons. The data stem from a study of OX40 agonist ivuxolimab in advanced cancers. Study-level results: The study found that CD8+ T cells averaged more expanded clones than CD4+.

The input for sequencing was CD4+ or CD8+ T cells sorted from blood, taken in a trial of the OX40 agonist ivuxolimab. The origin of this receptor is an adult with an advanced solid tumor such as melanoma, head and neck, liver or kidney cancer.

The CDR3 here is CASSLAIRSSEQFF. As DNA, the CDR3 is TGTGCCAGCAGCTTAGCGATCCGATCCTCTGAGCAGTTCTTC. The V call is TRBV7-6, the J call TRBJ2-1; no clear D. Trimming stripped 0 bases from V and 9 bases from J, with 12 bases between. CDR1 is SGHVS and CDR2 is FNYEAQ in the germline V gene. CDR3 length: 14 amino acids.